The entry below gives a single TCR beta chain sequence along with its context. The antigen remains undetermined. The CDR3 contains 13 residues. The germline CDR1 and CDR2 sequences are SGHTA and FQGNSA. V was shortened by 2 bases and J by 9 bases, with 11 bases between the two germline ends. The data were obtained in a study of blood T cells in healthy people across ages. Isolated per sample were at least 6 million PBMCs. The second PCR ran about 6 to 12 cycles with a sample-barcoded 5' primer and J-beta primers. Each cDNA molecule was tagged by a template-switch adaptor with 12 random nucleotides. From the 5' RACE reads, TCRdb called clonotypes with MiXCR, one entry per CDR3 protein. The data show around 1.5 million distinct CDR3 sequences, approximately 42% seen once. General study results and limits: Relative to aged donors, long-lived donors carried more naive CD4+ cells and displayed higher diversity. Per million T cells, TCR beta diversity dropped about linearly as age rose.

The sequencing input was blood. The chain couples TRBV7-2 to TRBJ1-5; D might be TRBD1 (5 bases). This receptor was taken from a woman under 30 in good health. CDR3 sequence (DNA): TGTGCCAGCAGCTTATCCCAGGGCTTGCCCCAGCATTTT. Translating it yields CASSLSQGLPQHF.